This T cell receptor (beta chain) appears in the sequencing data of a study of blood T cell repertoires in COVID-19. The overall study: Researchers got acute and convalescent COVID-19 samples from the United States, Italy and Spain.

CDR3 length equals 15 residues. Trimming took 1 base from V and 5 from J, leaving 12 bases between them. In germline, CDR1 is MNHEY, CDR2 SVGAGI. In the original processing: The assay estimated nucleated cells by amplifying reference gene primers. This table comes from immunoSEQ multiplex PCR, and its TCRdb copy is limited to in-frame clones, with some not included. V and J calls and clone size are those listed in that table; D and trimming were worked out from the DNA. The sample lists about 72,000 clones; around nine tenths were seen once. The chain joins TRBV6-5 to TRBJ1-5; D possibly corresponds to TRBD1 (6 bases). Sequencing was carried out using peripheral blood. This clonotype was obtained from an older woman with acute or convalescent COVID-19. CDR3 residues: CASSYFRGADQPQHF. For the CDR3, the DNA is TGTGCCAGCAGTTACTTCCGGGGGGCGGATCAGCCCCAGCATTTT.